The sample holds many counts of the clone carrying this T cell receptor beta chain. Its antigen is still unknown. This specimen comes from a study of read filtering for tumor transcriptome and immune sequencing. Overall study: Patients were approximately 17 male and around 13 female, mean age 65.9 years, range roughly 47 to 85. After DNase treatment, RNA was made into whole-transcriptome libraries. Overall study findings and caveats: Even smaller IR-seq throughput identified most shared clonotypes. Without single-read clonotypes, shared clonotype proportions correlated more between IR-seq and RNA-seq.

Per the germline V gene, CDR1 is MNHEY and CDR2 is SMNVEV (reference sequence). The CDR3 extends over 15 amino acids. V was clipped by 3 bases and J by 1 base; unmatched bases: 2. Molecular barcoded adaptors covering alpha/delta and beta/gamma chains were used on approximately 400 ng RNA. TCRdb reprocessed the reads via MiXCR and lists one record per CDR3 protein. The data hold 94,000 or so distinct CDR3 sequences, with roughly 12% observed a single time. The source of this sequence is a donor aged 40 or older with multiple myeloma. Sequencing input: a population of CD138-negative cells sorted from bone marrow. The V call is TRBV27, the J call TRBJ2-1, with 8 bases lining up with TRBD2. The CDR3 is CASSFGGRSYNEQFF. Written as DNA, the CDR3 is TGTGCCAGCAGTTTTGGCGGGAGGTCCTACAATGAGCAGTTCTTC.